This T cell receptor (beta chain) derives from a study of graft-versus-host responses after intestinal transplantation. About the study: Tacrolimus and steroids were given for around 3 years to all recipients after anti-thymocyte globulin induction. Whole-study results and caveats: After transplant, early declines in HvG clones were associated with peak levels of circulating GvH clones. Allografts carried high graft-versus-host to host-versus-graft clonal ratios in patients having graft-donor T cell macrochimerism.

Comment on this clone: Its antigen is not known.

The CDR3 extends over 13 amino acids. Trimming at V came to 7 bases and at J to 7 bases, leaving 8 bases not matched to a gene. CDR1 and CDR2 from the germline V gene are LGHNT and FRNRAP. Some clones are missing from TCRdb's copy, which holds only in-frame ones; the method was immunoSEQ multiplex PCR. The sample comprises about 70,000 clones, about 92% of which are singletons, and about 1.3% rests with the top ten. Specimen: unstimulated CD8+ T cells sorted from spleen or lymph node cells, collected before intestinal transplant. The genes are TRBV12-5 and TRBJ1-2; 8 bases fit TRBD1. The sequence was collected from a human donor who received an intestinal transplant. The CDR3: CASDPTGEGGYTF. The CDR3 DNA follows: TGTGCTAGTGACCCGACAGGGGAGGGTGGCTACACCTTC.